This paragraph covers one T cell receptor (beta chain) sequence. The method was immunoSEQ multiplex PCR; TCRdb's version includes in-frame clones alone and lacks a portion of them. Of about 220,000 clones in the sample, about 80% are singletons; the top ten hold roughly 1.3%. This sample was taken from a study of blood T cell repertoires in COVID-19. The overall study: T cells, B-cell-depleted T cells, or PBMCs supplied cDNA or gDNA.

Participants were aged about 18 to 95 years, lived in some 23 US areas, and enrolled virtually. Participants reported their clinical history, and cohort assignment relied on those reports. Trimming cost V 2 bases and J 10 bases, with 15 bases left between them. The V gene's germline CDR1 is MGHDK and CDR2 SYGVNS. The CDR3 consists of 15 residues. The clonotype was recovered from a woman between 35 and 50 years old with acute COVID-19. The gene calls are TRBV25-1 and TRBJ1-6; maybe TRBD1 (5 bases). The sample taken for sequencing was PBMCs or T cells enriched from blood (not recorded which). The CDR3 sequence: CASSETTVLESPLHF. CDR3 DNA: TGTGCCAGCAGTGAAACGACAGTTCTCGAATCACCCCTCCACTTT.